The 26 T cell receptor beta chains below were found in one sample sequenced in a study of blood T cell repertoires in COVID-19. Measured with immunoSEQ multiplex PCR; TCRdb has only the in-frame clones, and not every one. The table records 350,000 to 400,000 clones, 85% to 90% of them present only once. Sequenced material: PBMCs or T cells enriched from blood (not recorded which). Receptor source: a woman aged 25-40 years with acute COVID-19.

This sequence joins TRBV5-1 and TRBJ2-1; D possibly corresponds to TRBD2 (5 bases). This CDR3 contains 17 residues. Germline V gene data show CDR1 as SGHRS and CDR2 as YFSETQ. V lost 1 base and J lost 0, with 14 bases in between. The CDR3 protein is CASSLFYGDSSYNEQFF. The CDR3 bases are TGCGCCAGCAGCTTGTTTTACGGGGATAGCTCCTACAATGAGCAGTTCTTC.

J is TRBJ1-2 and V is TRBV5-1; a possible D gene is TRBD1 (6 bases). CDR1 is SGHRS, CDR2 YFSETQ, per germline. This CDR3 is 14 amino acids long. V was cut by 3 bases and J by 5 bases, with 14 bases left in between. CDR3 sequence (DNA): TGCGCCAGCAGCTCCGGACAGACGGAGTATGGCTACACCTTC. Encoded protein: CASSSGQTEYGYTF.

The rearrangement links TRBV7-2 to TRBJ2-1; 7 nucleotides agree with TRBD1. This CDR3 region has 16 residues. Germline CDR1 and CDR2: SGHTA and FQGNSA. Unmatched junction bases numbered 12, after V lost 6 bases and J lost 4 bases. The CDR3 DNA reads TGTGCCAGCAGACGACCTCGGGACAGCCCTTACAATGAGCAGTTCTTC. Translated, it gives CASRRPRDSPYNEQFF.

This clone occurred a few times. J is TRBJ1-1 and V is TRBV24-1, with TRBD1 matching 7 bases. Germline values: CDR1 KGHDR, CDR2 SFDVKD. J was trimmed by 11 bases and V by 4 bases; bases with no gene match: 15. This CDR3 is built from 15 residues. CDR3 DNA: TGTGCCACCAGTGACTCAGACAGGGAAACCAGAGGGGCTTTCTTT. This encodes CATSDSDRETRGAFF.

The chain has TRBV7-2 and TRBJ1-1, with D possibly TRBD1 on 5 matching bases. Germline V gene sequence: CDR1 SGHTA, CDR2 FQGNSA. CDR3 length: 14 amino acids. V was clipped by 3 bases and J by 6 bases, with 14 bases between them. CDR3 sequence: CASSLGRGKAEAFF. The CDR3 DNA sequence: TGTGCCAGCAGCTTGGGGCGAGGAAAGGCTGAAGCTTTCTTT.

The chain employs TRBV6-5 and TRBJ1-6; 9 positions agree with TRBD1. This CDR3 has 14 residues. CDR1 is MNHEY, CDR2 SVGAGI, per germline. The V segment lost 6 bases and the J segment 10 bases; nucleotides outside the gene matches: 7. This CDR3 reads CASRPGQGQSPLHF. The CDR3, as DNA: TGTGCCAGCAGACCCGGACAGGGGCAATCACCCCTCCACTTT.

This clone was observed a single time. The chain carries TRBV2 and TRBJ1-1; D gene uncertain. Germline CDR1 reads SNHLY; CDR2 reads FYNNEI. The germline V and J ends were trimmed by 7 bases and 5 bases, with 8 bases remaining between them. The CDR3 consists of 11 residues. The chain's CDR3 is CASIPGTEAFF. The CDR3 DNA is TGTGCCAGCATCCCCGGGACTGAAGCTTTCTTT. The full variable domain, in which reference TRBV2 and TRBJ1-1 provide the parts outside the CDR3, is EPEVTQTPSHQVTQMGQEVILRCVPISNHLYFYWYRQILGQKVEFLVSFYNNEISEKSEIFDDQFSVERPDGSNFTLKIRSTKLEDSAMYFCASIPGTEAFFGQGTRLTVV.

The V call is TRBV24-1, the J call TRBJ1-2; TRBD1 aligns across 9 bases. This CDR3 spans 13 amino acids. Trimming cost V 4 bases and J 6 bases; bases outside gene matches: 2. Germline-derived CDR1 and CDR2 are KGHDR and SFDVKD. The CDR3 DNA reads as TGTGCCACCAGTGACTGGACAGGGGATGGCTACACCTTC. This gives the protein CATSDWTGDGYTF.

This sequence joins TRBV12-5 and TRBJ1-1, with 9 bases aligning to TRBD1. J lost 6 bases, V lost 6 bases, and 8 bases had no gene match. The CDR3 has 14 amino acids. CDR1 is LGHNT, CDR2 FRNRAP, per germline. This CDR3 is CASGPSHRGPEAFF. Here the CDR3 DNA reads TGTGCTAGTGGACCTTCCCACAGGGGGCCTGAAGCTTTCTTT.

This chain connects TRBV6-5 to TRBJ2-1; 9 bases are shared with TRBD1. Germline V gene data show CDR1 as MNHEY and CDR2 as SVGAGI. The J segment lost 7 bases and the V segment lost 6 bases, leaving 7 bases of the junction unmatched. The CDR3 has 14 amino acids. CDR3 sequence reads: CASSAGTGLNEQFF. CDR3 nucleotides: TGTGCCAGCAGCGCCGGGACAGGGTTGAATGAGCAGTTCTTC.

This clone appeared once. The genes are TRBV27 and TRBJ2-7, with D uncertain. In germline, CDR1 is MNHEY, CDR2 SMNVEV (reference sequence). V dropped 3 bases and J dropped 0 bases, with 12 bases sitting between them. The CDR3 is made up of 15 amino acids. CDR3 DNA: TGTGCCAGCAGTTTCACGAGGATGGTCTCCTACGAGCAGTACTTC. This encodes CASSFTRMVSYEQYF.

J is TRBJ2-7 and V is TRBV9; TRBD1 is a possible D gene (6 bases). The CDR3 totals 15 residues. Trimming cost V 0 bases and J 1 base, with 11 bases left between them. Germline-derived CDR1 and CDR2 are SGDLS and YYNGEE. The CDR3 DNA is TGTGCCAGCAGCGTAGCCGGGACATCTTCCTACGAGCAGTACTTC. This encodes CASSVAGTSSYEQYF.

The CDR3: CASSLLTGQGNSPLHF. In DNA form, the CDR3 reads TGTGCCAGCAGTCTACTAACGGGACAGGGGAATTCACCCCTCCACTTT. The chain carries TRBV27 and TRBJ1-6; 10 bases agree with TRBD1. V trimming: 5 bases; J trimming: 7 bases; junction bases outside the gene matches: 8. Germline V CDR1 and CDR2: MNHEY, SMNVEV (reference sequence). The CDR3 consists of 16 residues.

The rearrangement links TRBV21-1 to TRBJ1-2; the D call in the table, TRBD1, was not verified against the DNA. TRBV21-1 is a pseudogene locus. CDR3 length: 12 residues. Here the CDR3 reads CASSDRQYGYTF. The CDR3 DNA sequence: TGTGCCAGCTCAGACAGGCAGTATGGCTACACCTTC.

The CDR3 bases are TGCGCCAGCAGCTCCGGACAGGGATCCTACGAGCAGTACTTC. Its translation is CASSSGQGSYEQYF. The J gene is TRBJ2-7, the V gene TRBV5-1; the match to TRBD1 covers 8 bases. V gave up 3 bases and J gave up 1 base; unmatched junction bases: 3. CDR1 is SGHRS, CDR2 YFSETQ, per germline. This CDR3 is 14 amino acids long.

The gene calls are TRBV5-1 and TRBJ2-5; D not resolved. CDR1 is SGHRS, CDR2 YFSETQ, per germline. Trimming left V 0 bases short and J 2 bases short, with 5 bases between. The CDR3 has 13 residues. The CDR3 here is CASSLEQQETQYF. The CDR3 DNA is TGCGCCAGCAGCTTGGAACAGCAAGAGACCCAGTACTTC.

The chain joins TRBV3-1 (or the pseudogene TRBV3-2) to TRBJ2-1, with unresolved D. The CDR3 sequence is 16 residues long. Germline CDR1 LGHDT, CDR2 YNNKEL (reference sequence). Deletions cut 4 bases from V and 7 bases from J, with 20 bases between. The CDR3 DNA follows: TGTGCCAGCAGCCCTGCTGGCTGGGTGGTACAGAATGAGCAGTTCTTC. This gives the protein CASSPAGWVVQNEQFF.

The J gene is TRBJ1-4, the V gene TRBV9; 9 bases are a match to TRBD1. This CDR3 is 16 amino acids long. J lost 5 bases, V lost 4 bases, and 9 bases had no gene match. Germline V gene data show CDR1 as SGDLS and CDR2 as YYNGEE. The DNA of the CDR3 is TGTGCCAGCAGCCCCCGAAGGGGGACAGGGAATGAAAAACTGTTTTTT. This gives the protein CASSPRRGTGNEKLFF.

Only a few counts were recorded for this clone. DNA for the CDR3: TGTGCCAGCAGTCCACAGGGGAACTATGGCTACACCTTC. It codes for CASSPQGNYGYTF. The V and J genes are TRBV27 and TRBJ1-2; 7 nucleotides match TRBD1. This CDR3 spans 13 amino acids. Germline V gene sequence: CDR1 MNHEY, CDR2 SMNVEV (reference sequence). V was pared by 5 bases and J by 2 bases, with 2 bases of the junction left unmatched.

The CDR3 region is CASSFGGGQGEGETQYF. CDR3 sequence (DNA): TGCGCCAGCAGCTTTGGCGGGGGGCAGGGAGAAGGAGAGACCCAGTACTTC. The V call is TRBV5-1, the J call TRBJ2-5; 8 bases agree with TRBD2. The length of the CDR3 is 17 residues. Germline trimming cut 2 bases from V and 4 bases from J; bases unmatched to any gene: 13. Germline assignment: CDR1 SGHRS and CDR2 YFSETQ.

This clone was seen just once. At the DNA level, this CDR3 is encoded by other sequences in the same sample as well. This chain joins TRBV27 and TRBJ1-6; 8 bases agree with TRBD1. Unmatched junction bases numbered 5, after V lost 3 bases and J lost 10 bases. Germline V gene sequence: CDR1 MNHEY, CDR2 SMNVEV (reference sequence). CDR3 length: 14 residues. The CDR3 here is CASSFDRGYSPLHF. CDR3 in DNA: TGTGCCAGCAGTTTTGACAGGGGCTACTCACCCCTCCACTTT.

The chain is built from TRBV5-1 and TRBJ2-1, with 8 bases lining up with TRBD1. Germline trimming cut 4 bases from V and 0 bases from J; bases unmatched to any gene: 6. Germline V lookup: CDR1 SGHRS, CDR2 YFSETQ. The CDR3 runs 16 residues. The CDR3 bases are TGCGCCAGCAGCGATGGACAGGGAAGCTCCTACAATGAGCAGTTCTTC. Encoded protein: CASSDGQGSSYNEQFF.

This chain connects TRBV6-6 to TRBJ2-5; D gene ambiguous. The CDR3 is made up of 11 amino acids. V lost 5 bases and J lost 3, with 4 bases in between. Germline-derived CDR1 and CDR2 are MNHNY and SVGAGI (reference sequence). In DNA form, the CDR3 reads TGTGCCAGCAGTCCCAAAGAGACCCAGTACTTC. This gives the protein CASSPKETQYF.

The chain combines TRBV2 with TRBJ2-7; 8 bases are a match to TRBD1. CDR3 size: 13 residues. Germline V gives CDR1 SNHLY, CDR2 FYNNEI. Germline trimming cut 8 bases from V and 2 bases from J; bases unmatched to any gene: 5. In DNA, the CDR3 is TGTGCCAGCGAAGGACAGGGAACCTACGAGCAGTACTTC. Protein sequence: CASEGQGTYEQYF.

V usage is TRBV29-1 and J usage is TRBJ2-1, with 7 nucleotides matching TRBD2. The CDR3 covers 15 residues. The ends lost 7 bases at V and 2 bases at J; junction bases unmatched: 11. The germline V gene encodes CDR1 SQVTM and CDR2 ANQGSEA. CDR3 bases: TGCAGCGCTGAGGAGGGGAGCGGGACCTACAATGAGCAGTTCTTC. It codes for CSAEEGSGTYNEQFF.

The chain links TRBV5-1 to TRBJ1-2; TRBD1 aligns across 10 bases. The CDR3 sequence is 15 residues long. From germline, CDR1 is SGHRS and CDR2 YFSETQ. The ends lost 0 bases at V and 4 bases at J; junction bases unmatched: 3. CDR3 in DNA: TGCGCCAGCAGCTTGGGGGGACAGGGGACCTATGGCTACACCTTC. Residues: CASSLGGQGTYGYTF.